This record looks at one TCR beta chain sequence and its context. This clonotype was picked up many times. What this receptor recognizes is not known. No base-level quality is on record; no much larger clone is a single base apart. These data come from a study of T cells after yellow fever vaccination (dated by TCRdb to between 2018 and 2021). Context from the whole study: Libraries from fractions with low cell numbers were prepared with the SMART-Seq v4 Ultra Low Input RNA kit. Bulk TCR alpha and beta repertoires were sequenced longitudinally to track T-cell clones before and after primary and booster YFV17D yellow fever vaccination. The cohort comprised two healthy male donors, one aged 18 to 30 and one aged 30 to 40 years. Bulk PBMC replicates and cell subsets were isolated from blood drawn at multiple timepoints before and after both primary and secondary immunization.

The germline V gene encodes CDR1 SGHRS and CDR2 YFSETQ. V is shortened by 4 bases, J by 7 bases, and the region joining them spans 21 bases. Counted from cysteine to phenylalanine, this CDR3 has 15 amino acids. Only the CDR3 DNA stays, 45 bases, in frame from base 1. The treatment or condition label for this specimen denotes: live attenuated yellow fever vaccine strain. At each blood-draw timepoint, two biological replicates of bulk PBMCs were obtained. PBMCs were isolated from peripheral blood using a standard Ficoll-Paque protocol. TriZol was used to extract RNA from bulk PBMCs, from CD4 and CD8 fractions, and from dextramer-positive and dextramer-negative fractions. This sample was sequenced with an Illumina NovaSeq 6000. TCR cDNA was synthesized by 5'RACE template switching, through which a universal primer site and unique molecular identifiers were introduced. Priming for cDNA synthesis came from both the TCR alpha and TCR beta constant segments. Two PCR steps were used to amplify libraries, with sample barcodes and sequencing adapters being added in the second step. Sequencing of libraries was performed on Illumina HiSeq 2500 (2x100 bp) or NovaSeq (2x150 bp). As for the original processing: Demultiplexing of reads and collapsing into UMI consensus sequences were performed with MIGEC, and V(D)J alignment was carried out with MiXCR. Using edgeR on replicate PBMC samples, clonotypes were called vaccine-responding if FDR was below 0.01 and the log2 fold change was above 5 up to day 15. CD4 or CD8 identity was assigned to each bulk clonotype according to whether the clonotype was present at higher abundance in the sequenced CD4 repertoire or the sequenced CD8 repertoire. TCRdb cleaned the public reads at Q25 with fastp, built clones with MiXCR and kept in-frame beta chains. Duplicate CDR3 protein sequences are folded into a single record with the most common DNA and genes. The V and J calls shown here were made by TCRdb, not taken from the authors' results. This sample holds 200,000 to 300,000 distinct CDR3 sequences; about 3.5% were observed only once. About 19% of the sample belongs to the ten largest clones.

What the authors observed across the whole study: Because abundant contaminating clonotypes from the bulk population could be contained in FACS-sorted repertoires, computational filtering was required. A small share of clonotypes occurred in both CD4 and CD8 compartments, likely arising from convergent recombination. Because the study included only two donors, the extent to which the findings can be generalized is limited. The secondary T-cell response was found to be weaker but faster than the primary response, with a peak reached on day 5 rather than on day 15. Most clones expanded after primary vaccination were re-detected after the booster (96% of CD4 and about 88% of CD8), suggesting broad memory maintenance.

The chain is encoded by TRBV5-1 joined to TRBJ2-7; TRBD1 is a possible D gene, resting on 6 matching bases. The clonotype comes from a man between 18 and 35 years old who received the YFV17D yellow fever vaccine. The sequencing here drew on PBMCs, taken 15 days after the yellow fever booster vaccination. The CDR3 reads as follows: CASSTTTAPQGEQYF. The DNA is TGCGCCAGCAGCACTACGACAGCCCCCCAGGGGGAGCAGTACTTC. With the portions outside the CDR3 filled from the reference TRBV5-1 and TRBJ2-7 genes, the complete variable region becomes KAGVTQTPRYLIKTRGQQVTLSCSPISGHRSVSWYQQTPGQGLQFLFEYFSETQRNKGNFPGRFSGRQFSNSRSEMNVSTLELGDSALYLCASSTTTAPQGEQYFGPGTRLTVT.